This T cell receptor beta chain was captured in a study of blood T cells in healthy people across ages. Turning to this clonotype: The antigen is unknown. Sequence at one end of the junction differs from germline and may be a read error.

CDR1 is SEHNR, CDR2 FQNEAQ, per germline (reference sequence). The CDR3 length is 11 residues. Study-wide results and limits: Per million T cells, TCR beta diversity dropped roughly linearly as age increased.

A sample-barcoded 5' primer and a J-beta primer mix were used in a second PCR of about 6 to 11 cycles. All samples yielded 2.5 million or more CDR3-containing paired-end reads. TCRdb re-called the 5' RACE reads with MiXCR, one entry per CDR3 protein. The sample includes over a million distinct CDR3 sequences, approximately 25% seen only once; the top ten take about 0.69%. Every sample yielded at least 6.5 million isolated PBMCs. The data also belong to a second study, concerning T cells of mothers and their children.

The chain joins TRBV7-9 to TRBJ1-1; D gene ambiguous. The receptor's source is a girl aged 2-10 years in good health. Sequenced sample: blood. The chain's CDR3 is CASSLPFEALF. The CDR3 DNA reads TGTGCCAGCAGCTTACCCTTTGAAGCTCTCTTT.